One and the same sample provided the 9 T cell receptor beta chains below, sequenced in a study of identical twins. MiXCR was run by TCRdb on the 5' RACE reads, yielding one entry per CDR3 protein. The sample consists of approximately 490,000 distinct CDR3 sequences, approximately 20% of them appearing once. The data were also submitted as part of a second study, on yellow fever vaccine responses in identical twins.

The sample was CD4+ T cells sorted from blood. Receptor source: a woman between 18 and 30 years old in good health.

This clonotype was picked up a small number of times. V usage is TRBV3-1 and J usage is TRBJ2-3; maybe TRBD2 (6 bases). Trimming shortened V by 2 bases and J by 1 base, and 13 bases separated the two germline ends. Looked up from germline, CDR1 is LGHDT and CDR2 is YNNKEL (reference sequence). CDR3 length: 16 residues. The CDR3 DNA is TGTGCCAGCAGCCAACTCTCGTCTAGCGGCACAGATACGCAGTATTTT. Translation gives CASSQLSSSGTDTQYF.

This clonotype was detected only a few times. This sequence joins TRBV24-1 and TRBJ2-1; possibly TRBD1 for D (5 bases). The V and J ends lost 4 bases and 0 bases respectively, with 18 bases between them. The CDR3 covers 18 residues. Germline CDR1 KGHDR, CDR2 SFDVKD. CDR3 protein: CATSEQRQFASSYNEQFF. For the CDR3, the DNA is TGTGCCACCAGTGAGCAAAGACAGTTCGCGAGCTCCTACAATGAGCAGTTCTTC.

Only a few counts were recorded for this clonotype. V and J are TRBV7-6 and TRBJ1-1, with 8 bases that match TRBD1. The J segment lost 5 bases and the V segment lost 4 bases, leaving 6 bases of the junction unmatched. The germline V gene has CDR1 SGHVS and CDR2 FNYEAQ. The CDR3 has 14 amino acids. CDR3 DNA sequence: TGTGCCAGCAGCTCGGACAGGGTGGGAACTGAAGCTTTCTTT. Translation: CASSSDRVGTEAFF.

This clonotype was seen a single time. This chain links TRBV10-3 with TRBJ1-4; D not certain. Trimming removed 1 base at V and 8 bases at J, with 14 bases between. CDR1 is ENHRY, CDR2 SYGVKD, per germline. CDR3 length equals 15 residues. In DNA, the CDR3 is TGTGCCATCAGTGAGTTGCCGCCCTCGGGGGAAAAACTGTTTTTT. Translation: CAISELPPSGEKLFF.

This chain links TRBV20-1 with TRBJ2-3, with D perhaps matching TRBD2 (7 bases). The CDR3 has 14 residues. V shed 1 base and J shed 4 bases, with 12 bases lying between them. Germline V gene data show CDR1 as DFQATT and CDR2 as SNEGSKA (reference sequence). The CDR3 reads CSARVGGGADTQYF. As DNA, the CDR3 is TGCAGTGCTAGAGTTGGGGGGGGCGCAGATACGCAGTATTTT.

V usage is TRBV5-1 and J usage is TRBJ2-3, with a tentative D call TRBD2 (5 bases). The V and J ends lost 2 bases and 6 bases respectively, with 16 bases between them. This CDR3 spans 15 amino acids. Germline V gene data show CDR1 as SGHRS and CDR2 as YFSETQ. For the CDR3, the DNA is TGCGCCAGCAGCTTTGAGGGAAGGCGCGCGGATACGCAGTATTTT. Protein product: CASSFEGRRADTQYF.

The chain has TRBV11-2 and TRBJ2-3, with TRBD2 identical over 10 bases. The V gene end was trimmed by 6 bases and the J gene end by 4 bases; junction bases not matched to a gene: 7. The length of the CDR3 is 15 residues. Looked up from germline, CDR1 is SGHAT and CDR2 is FQNNGV. CDR3 residues: CASRPSGGGPDTQYF. DNA for the CDR3: TGTGCCAGCAGACCCAGCGGGGGGGGTCCAGATACGCAGTATTTT.

The chain employs TRBV15 and TRBJ2-7; maybe TRBD2 (5 bases). Per germline, CDR1 LNHNV and CDR2 YYDKDF (reference sequence). Trimming left V 6 bases short and J 2 bases short, with 14 bases between. This CDR3 region has 14 residues. DNA of the CDR3: TGTGCCACCAGTGCAACGGGAACTACCTACGAGCAGTACGTC. This translates into CATSATGTTYEQYV.

J is TRBJ2-1 and V is TRBV11-2; 16 bases agree with TRBD2. CDR1 and CDR2 (germline): SGHAT, FQNNGV. The CDR3 totals 17 residues. V gave up 5 bases and J gave up 7 bases; unmatched junction bases: 8. CDR3 sequence: CASSPGTSGRAWNEQFF. CDR3 nucleotides: TGTGCCAGCAGCCCCGGGACTAGCGGGAGGGCATGGAATGAGCAGTTCTTC.